The 17 T cell receptor beta chains below were found in one sample sequenced in a study of chemoradiotherapy in HPV16-positive cancers. The assay was immunoSEQ multiplex PCR, and TCRdb's table has in-frame clones only and misses some. The table records fewer than 4,500 clones, 75% to 90% of them present only once. This material was collected from a patient who underwent chemoradiotherapy. The receptors stem from a human donor with HPV-associated anogenital cancer.

The chain carries TRBV15 and TRBJ2-6; no clear D. V was clipped by 5 bases and J by 0 bases, with 14 bases between them. The CDR3 runs to 17 residues. Per the germline V gene, CDR1 is LNHNV and CDR2 is YYDKDF (reference sequence). CDR3 in amino acids: CATSRPTGSSGANVLTF. The CDR3 DNA follows: TGTGCCACCAGCCGACCGACGGGCAGCTCTGGGGCCAACGTCCTGACTTTC. The full variable domain, completed using reference TRBV15 and TRBJ2-6, is DAMVIQNPRYQVTQFGKPVTLSCSQTLNHNVMYWYQQKSSQAPKLLFHYYDKDFNNEADTPDNFQSRRPNTSFCFLDIRSPGLGDTAMYLCATSRPTGSSGANVLTFGAGSRLTVL.

This sequence joins TRBV6-6 and TRBJ2-1; D perhaps matches TRBD1 (6 bases). CDR1 is MNHNY, CDR2 SVGAGI, per germline (reference sequence). With 2 bases removed from V and 8 bases from J, the gap between germline ends came to 10 bases. CDR3 length: 13 residues. The CDR3 region is CASSYGGADEQFF. The CDR3 region has the DNA TGTGCCAGCAGTTACGGGGGCGCCGATGAGCAGTTCTTC.

By share, this clone ranks as large. The junction differs from germline at one of its ends, possibly a read error. This rearrangement joins TRBV25-1 to TRBJ1-1, with a tentative D call TRBD1 (5 bases). The germline V gene has CDR1 MGHDK and CDR2 SYGVNS. The CDR3 contains 14 residues. Here the CDR3 DNA reads TGTGCCAGCAGTGATGTCAGGGACGCCCCTGATGCTTTCTTT. Translating gives CASSDVRDAPDAFF.

The V and J genes are TRBV7-8 and TRBJ2-7, with a tentative D call TRBD1 (6 bases). The CDR3 spans 14 residues. V shed 6 bases and J shed 2 bases, with 14 bases lying between them. Germline CDR1 and CDR2: SGHVS and FQNEAQ. For the CDR3, the DNA is TGTGCCAGCAGGGCAGGGGCGGGCGCCTACGAGCAGTACTTC. Amino acids: CASRAGAGAYEQYF.

The CDR3: CASSSQRLYTEAFF. CDR3 nucleotide sequence: TGTGCCAGCAGCTCCCAGCGGCTCTACACTGAAGCTTTCTTT. The chain couples TRBV11-2 to TRBJ1-1; unclear D gene. This CDR3 has 14 amino acids. Germline lookup yields CDR1 SGHAT and CDR2 FQNNGV. V was cut by 4 bases and J by 3 bases, with 12 bases left in between.

J is TRBJ2-5 and V is TRBV30; D might be TRBD1 (6 bases). Looked up from germline, CDR1 is GTSNPN and CDR2 is SVGIG (reference sequence). The ends were cut back, 0 bases at V and 4 bases at J, with 6 bases in the middle. CDR3 length: 12 residues. The CDR3 region is CAWSVGGETQYF. The DNA for the CDR3 is TGTGCCTGGAGTGTAGGGGGAGAGACCCAGTACTTC.

V and J are TRBV6-1 and TRBJ1-5; D remains ambiguous. Trimming cost V 0 bases and J 3 bases, with 9 bases left between them. This CDR3 has 15 residues. Germline loops: CDR1 MNHNS, CDR2 SASEGT. The CDR3 loop reads CASSEAPGANQPQHF. The CDR3 region has the DNA TGTGCCAGCAGTGAAGCGCCAGGAGCCAATCAGCCCCAGCATTTT.

This clone was detected once. The chain links TRBV27 to TRBJ1-4; TRBD1 aligns across 7 bases. The germline V gene has CDR1 MNHEY and CDR2 SMNVEV (reference sequence). This CDR3 comprises 15 residues. J lost 5 bases, V lost 4 bases, and 7 bases had no gene match. The CDR3 region has the DNA TGTGCCAGCAGTTACCGACAGGGCCAGAATGAAAAACTGTTTTTT. Its protein product is CASSYRQGQNEKLFF.

The CDR3 protein is CAEVGRWYLLANEKLFF. The CDR3 DNA reads TGTGCCGAGGTGGGGCGGTGGTATTTATTGGCTAATGAAAAACTGTTTTTT. V usage is TRBV7-5 and J usage is TRBJ1-4; the table's D gene call, TRBD1, was not cross checked with the DNA. TRBV7-5 is classified as a pseudogene. This CDR3 comprises 17 residues.

This clone appeared a single time. The rearrangement uses TRBV29-1 and TRBJ2-7; either TRBD1 or TRBD2 may supply D (5 bases each). Germline V gene data show CDR1 as SQVTM and CDR2 as ANQGSEA. Trimming cost V 4 bases and J 3 bases, with 13 bases left between them. The CDR3 loop spans 13 amino acids. The CDR3 sequence: CSVVDTGYYEQYF. For the CDR3, the DNA is TGCAGCGTTGTGGACACGGGATACTACGAGCAGTACTTC.

In its sample, this clone was seen a few times. At one boundary the junction diverges from the germline segment, which might be a read error. V usage is TRBV19 and J usage is TRBJ2-1, with TRBD2 matching 9 bases. CDR1 is LNHDA and CDR2 is SQIVND in the germline V gene (reference sequence). This CDR3 spans 15 amino acids. In DNA, the CDR3 is TGTGCCAGTAGTGTAGATAGCGGGGGCCCCAATGAGCAGTTCTTC. This sequence encodes CASSVDSGGPNEQFF.

This clone was recorded once. J is TRBJ2-5 and V is TRBV30; D unresolved. Trimming pared 1 base from V and 5 bases from J, leaving 14 bases between. Germline V gene data show CDR1 as GTSNPN and CDR2 as SVGIG (reference sequence). The CDR3 runs 14 residues. The CDR3 DNA reads TGTGCCTGGAGTGAAAGCTGGGGTGGGGAGACCCAGTACTTC. Encoded protein: CAWSESWGGETQYF.

CDR3 coding DNA: TGTGCCAGCACCTCACGCAACAGACAGGGGGCCTACGAGCAGTACTTC. Translated, it gives CASTSRNRQGAYEQYF. This chain links TRBV11-3 with TRBJ2-7; 9 positions agree with TRBD1. CDR3 length equals 16 residues. The V and J ends lost 7 bases and 2 bases, in that order; junction bases with no gene match: 12. Germline V lookup: CDR1 SGHNT, CDR2 YENEEA.

The chain uses TRBV9 and TRBJ1-2; 9 bases are a match to TRBD1. V lost 1 base to trimming and J lost 5 bases; unmatched junction nucleotides: 3. CDR1 is SGDLS and CDR2 is YYNGEE in the germline V gene. The CDR3 consists of 14 residues. The CDR3: CASSVTGGAYGYTF. The CDR3 DNA follows: TGTGCCAGCAGCGTAACAGGGGGCGCTTATGGCTACACCTTC.

This chain uses TRBV7-9 with TRBJ1-4; D might be TRBD1 (5 bases). Germline CDR1 is SEHNR and CDR2 is FQNEAQ (reference sequence). V lost 1 base, J lost 0 bases, and 9 bases lay in between. The length of the CDR3 is 16 residues. CDR3 amino acids: CASSLGRGPTNEKLFF. The CDR3 nucleotides are TGTGCCAGCAGCTTAGGGAGGGGACCAACTAATGAAAAACTGTTTTTT.

The chain uses TRBV6-1 and TRBJ1-4, with D perhaps TRBD1 (5 bases). CDR3 length equals 10 residues. Germline V lookup: CDR1 MNHNS, CDR2 SASEGT. V was shortened by 7 bases and J by 11 bases, with 8 bases between the two germline ends. For the CDR3, the DNA is TGTGCCAGCACGGGGGGGAAACTGTTTTTT. Translation gives CASTGGKLFF.

The chain uses TRBV5-1 and TRBJ2-4, with 15 bases lining up with TRBD2. CDR3 size: 16 residues. Germline V gene lookup returns CDR1 SGHRS and CDR2 YFSETQ. The ends lost 3 bases at V and 4 bases at J; junction bases unmatched: 2. This chain's CDR3 is CASSWTSGGVKNIQYF. The CDR3 region has the DNA TGCGCCAGCAGCTGGACTAGCGGGGGGGTAAAAAACATTCAGTACTTC.